This TCR beta chain was observed in a study of blood T cell repertoires in COVID-19 (dated by TCRdb to 2020 to 2022). With respect to the entire study: Samples from collaborators originated in the United States, Italy and Spain and spanned both the acute and convalescent phases of COVID-19. The prospective study material was composed of cDNA or gDNA derived from T cells, B-cell-depleted T cells, or PBMCs. Subjects who had been exposed to COVID-19, were actively infected with it, or had recovered from it provided the deeply sampled blood TCRbeta repertoires that made up the dataset. A freely available public database, intended as a resource for researchers studying the immune response to SARS-CoV-2, is where the repertoires were released. Samples came from the ongoing ImmuneRACE study (first 160 participants) plus 1,254 subjects from 6 global collaborators. Nearly every sample came with metadata listing a de-identified subject ID, COVID-19 status, age in years and sex. Where available, HLA class I and class II types were obtained from metadata supplied by the sample provider rather than from assay-based typing. The full study reports these points: Clinical and demographic metadata were provided uncurated, with the amount varying by source and participant.

TCRbeta CDR3 regions were amplified from genomic DNA using the immunoSEQ Assay, a bias-controlled multiplex PCR. Under the source paper's analysis protocol: Nucleated cell counts per sample were estimated from amplification of reference gene primers within the assay. To quantify the absolute abundance of each unique TCRbeta CDR3 rearrangement, sequence reads were collapsed and filtered. Productive Simpson clonality was computed per sample as the square root of Simpson's diversity index over productive rearrangements. The table was pulled from immuneACCESS by TCRdb, which kept in-frame rearrangements only. Such tables lose some clones; where checked, under half of the loss comes from unresolved V genes, and the rest has no known cause. Clonal size and the V and J genes are those of that table, whereas D and trimming came from the DNA. This sample is represented by some 180,000 clones; roughly 82% of them were singletons. The ten largest clones capture 4% to 6.5% of the sample.

Participants in the prospective study were enrolled through a virtual design, were aged roughly 18 to 100 years, and lived in roughly 24 United States geographic areas. To assign participants to cohorts, the prospective study relied on clinical history that participants themselves reported in a screening survey and a study questionnaire. In the prospective study, whole blood, serum and a nasopharyngeal or oropharyngeal swab were collected from each participant by mobile phlebotomists. Over a roughly 2-month period, participants in the prospective study had the option of providing additional blood draws and questionnaires. Before DNA extraction, blood samples from the prospective study were shipped at room temperature or frozen. This clone was counted only a few times. Its antigen specificity is not known. Base qualities were left out, and no much larger clone turns up one base away. The CDR3 goes from the cysteine to the phenylalanine over 13 residues. CDR3 DNA is the only sequence kept; it has 39 bases, read in frame from the first base. V gives up 5 bases and J gives up 11 bases, and the segment between their germline ends measures 13 bases.

The rearranged segments are TRBV12-3 or TRBV12-4 and TRBJ1-6; the D gene is not confidently resolved. Sequencing used PBMCs or T cells enriched from blood (not recorded which). The TCR originated in a woman aged 60-75 years with acute COVID-19. The nucleotides are TGTGCCAGCAGTGGTAGCGAAGGGACACCCCTCCACTTT. It is translated as CASSGSEGTPLHF.